This T cell receptor beta chain was sequenced in a study of T cell responses to AZD1222 COVID-19 vaccine. Study background: Second doses that came at about 4 or about 12 weeks were put together. Study results and caveats: Donors skewed white British and female; clonal diversity was possibly underestimated.

Assay: immunoSEQ multiplex PCR; the TCRdb copy retains only in-frame clones and omits some. The data hold 90,000 to 130,000 clones, with 88% observed a single time. Note on this clone: No antigen is known for it.

V lost 3 bases, J lost 6 bases, and 10 bases stayed unmatched. Germline V CDR1 and CDR2: LGHDT, YNNKEL (reference sequence). There are 16 residues in the CDR3. This sequence joins TRBV3-1 (or the pseudogene TRBV3-2) and TRBJ2-7, with TRBD2 identical over 11 bases. This specimen was peripheral blood, taken on day 0 of AZD1222 vaccination. The receptor was isolated from an adult in good health. The CDR3 sequence is CASSHLLGTSGTEQYF. The CDR3 coding sequence is TGTGCCAGCAGCCATTTATTGGGGACTAGCGGTACCGAGCAGTACTTC.